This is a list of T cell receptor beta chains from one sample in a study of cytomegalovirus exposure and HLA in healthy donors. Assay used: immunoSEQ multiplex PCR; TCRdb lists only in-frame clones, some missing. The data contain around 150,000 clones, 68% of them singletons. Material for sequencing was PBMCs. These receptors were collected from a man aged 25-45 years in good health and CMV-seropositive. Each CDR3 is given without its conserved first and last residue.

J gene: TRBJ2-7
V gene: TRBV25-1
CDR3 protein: ASSRGPNYEQY

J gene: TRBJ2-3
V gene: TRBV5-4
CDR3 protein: ASSIGTLGTDTQY

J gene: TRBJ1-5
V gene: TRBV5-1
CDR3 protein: ASSEGDMSRQPQH

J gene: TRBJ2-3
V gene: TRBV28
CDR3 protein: ASGTGKVTQY

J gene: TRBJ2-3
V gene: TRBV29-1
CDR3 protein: SVGKGWHGDTQY

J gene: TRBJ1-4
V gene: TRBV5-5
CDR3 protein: ASTPIQVGKLF

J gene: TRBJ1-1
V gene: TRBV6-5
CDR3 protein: ASSLPGNTEAF

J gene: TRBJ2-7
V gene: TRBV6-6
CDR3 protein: ASSLDTEYEQY

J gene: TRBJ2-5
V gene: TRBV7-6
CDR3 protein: ASAGTGGETQY

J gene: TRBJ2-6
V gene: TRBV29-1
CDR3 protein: SVEDRVGGGANVLT

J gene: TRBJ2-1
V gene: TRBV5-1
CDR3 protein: ASSHGQGSSYNEQF

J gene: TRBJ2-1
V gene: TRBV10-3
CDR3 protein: AISQAGAINEQF

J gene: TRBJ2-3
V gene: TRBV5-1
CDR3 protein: ASSLRTLGTDTQY